This is a list of T cell receptor beta chains from one sample in a study of blood T cell repertoires in COVID-19. Using immunoSEQ multiplex PCR, the repertoire was profiled, and TCRdb retains in-frame clones only, with some absent. The table includes some 71,000 clones, 86% detected once. Sequencing was carried out using peripheral blood. All receptors derive from a man between 25 and 39 years old with acute or convalescent COVID-19. CDR3s include the opening cysteine and the closing phenylalanine or tryptophan. The order of the fields is J gene, V gene, D gene, clone size, CDR3 protein, CDR3 DNA. A D gene is named only where the DNA matches it firmly. Clone size is given for some rows only: seen once, a few or many times, or a class if the clone is expanded.

j_gene: TRBJ1-2; v_gene: TRBV3-1/TRBV3-2; d_gene: -; abundance: -; CDR3aa: CASGAGNYGYTF; CDR3nt: TGTGCCAGCGGGGCAGGGAACTATGGCTACACCTTC
j_gene: TRBJ1-6; v_gene: TRBV3-1/TRBV3-2; d_gene: TRBD1; abundance: -; CDR3aa: CASSQFLGQGDSPLHF; CDR3nt: TGTGCCAGCAGCCAGTTTCTTGGACAGGGTGATTCACCCCTCCACTTT
j_gene: TRBJ1-1; v_gene: TRBV18; d_gene: -; abundance: -; CDR3aa: CASTPSAGINTEAFF; CDR3nt: TGTGCCAGCACCCCCTCGGCGGGGATTAACACTGAAGCTTTCTTT
j_gene: TRBJ2-5; v_gene: TRBV30; d_gene: TRBD1; abundance: -; CDR3aa: CAWSPPGQLQETQYF; CDR3nt: TGTGCCTGGAGCCCCCCGGGACAGTTACAAGAGACCCAGTACTTC
j_gene: TRBJ2-2; v_gene: TRBV12-5; d_gene: TRBD2; abundance: once; CDR3aa: CASGLVLAGVRELFF; CDR3nt: TGTGCTAGTGGTTTGGTCTTAGCGGGAGTTCGGGAGCTGTTTTTT
j_gene: TRBJ1-5; v_gene: TRBV2; d_gene: -; abundance: -; CDR3aa: CASSEGSRFNQPQHF; CDR3nt: TGTGCCAGCAGTGAAGGGTCCAGGTTCAATCAGCCCCAGCATTTT
j_gene: TRBJ1-2; v_gene: TRBV18; d_gene: TRBD1; abundance: -; CDR3aa: CASSPDEGQGDGYTF; CDR3nt: TGTGCCAGCTCACCCGACGAGGGACAGGGGGATGGCTACACCTTC
j_gene: TRBJ1-4; v_gene: TRBV7-9; d_gene: -; abundance: -; CDR3aa: CASSFNYEKLFF; CDR3nt: TGTGCCAGCAGCTTTAACTATGAAAAACTGTTTTTT
j_gene: TRBJ1-3; v_gene: TRBV3-1/TRBV3-2; d_gene: TRBD1; abundance: -; CDR3aa: CASSLGHRGPGNTIYF; CDR3nt: TGTGCCAGCAGCCTCGGACACAGGGGGCCTGGAAACACCATATATTTT
j_gene: TRBJ1-2; v_gene: TRBV5-4; d_gene: TRBD1; abundance: -; CDR3aa: CASSLDGQGLGYTF; CDR3nt: TGTGCCAGCAGCTTGGATGGACAGGGATTAGGCTACACCTTC
j_gene: TRBJ1-5; v_gene: TRBV2; d_gene: -; abundance: -; CDR3aa: CASTPGVHQPQHF; CDR3nt: TGTGCCAGCACCCCCGGGGTTCATCAGCCCCAGCATTTT
j_gene: TRBJ1-3; v_gene: TRBV7-6; d_gene: TRBD1; abundance: -; CDR3aa: CASSSTWTGTGNTIYF; CDR3nt: TGTGCCAGCAGCTCCACGTGGACAGGGACTGGAAACACCATATATTTT
j_gene: TRBJ2-5; v_gene: TRBV24-1; d_gene: -; abundance: -; CDR3aa: CATSEFDSGVKETQYF; CDR3nt: TGTGCCACCAGTGAATTTGACTCAGGGGTGAAAGAGACCCAGTACTTC
j_gene: TRBJ2-2; v_gene: TRBV6-4; d_gene: TRBD1; abundance: -; CDR3aa: CASSDSDRDGELFF; CDR3nt: TGTGCCAGCAGTGACTCCGACAGGGATGGGGAGCTGTTTTTT
j_gene: TRBJ1-5; v_gene: TRBV6-6; d_gene: -; abundance: -; CDR3aa: CASSQSRTARGPQHF; CDR3nt: TGTGCCAGCAGTCAATCAAGGACAGCCCGGGGGCCCCAGCATTTT
j_gene: TRBJ1-6; v_gene: TRBV6-1; d_gene: -; abundance: -; CDR3aa: CASSELPESSYNSPLHF; CDR3nt: TGTGCCAGCAGTGAGTTACCGGAGAGCTCCTATAATTCACCCCTCCACTTT
j_gene: TRBJ1-6; v_gene: TRBV5-1; d_gene: TRBD1; abundance: -; CDR3aa: CASSLGGQGEFPLHF; CDR3nt: TGCGCCAGCAGCTTGGGGGGACAGGGGGAGTTTCCCCTCCACTTT
j_gene: TRBJ2-1; v_gene: TRBV5-4; d_gene: -; abundance: -; CDR3aa: CASSYGQNEQFF; CDR3nt: TGTGCCAGCAGCTACGGACAGAATGAGCAGTTCTTC
j_gene: TRBJ1-2; v_gene: TRBV29-1; d_gene: -; abundance: -; CDR3aa: CSVLDSFANYGYTF; CDR3nt: TGCAGCGTGCTAGACAGTTTTGCTAACTATGGCTACACCTTC
j_gene: TRBJ1-2; v_gene: TRBV19; d_gene: TRBD1; abundance: -; CDR3aa: CASGRPGQDYGYTF; CDR3nt: TGTGCCAGTGGGAGACCGGGACAGGACTATGGCTACACCTTC
j_gene: TRBJ2-1; v_gene: TRBV5-6; d_gene: -; abundance: -; CDR3aa: CASSLEGVAYNEQFF; CDR3nt: TGTGCCAGCAGCTTAGAGGGTGTCGCCTACAATGAGCAGTTCTTC
j_gene: TRBJ1-5; v_gene: TRBV2; d_gene: -; abundance: -; CDR3aa: CASSESGVSNQPQHF; CDR3nt: TGTGCCAGCAGTGAATCGGGAGTGAGCAATCAGCCCCAGCATTTT
j_gene: TRBJ2-1; v_gene: TRBV7-3; d_gene: -; abundance: -; CDR3aa: CASSPRGSSDEQFF; CDR3nt: TGTGCCAGCAGCCCCCGTGGGTCTAGCGACGAGCAGTTCTTC
j_gene: TRBJ1-5; v_gene: TRBV6-5; d_gene: -; abundance: -; CDR3aa: CASNAGFSNQPQHF; CDR3nt: TGTGCCAGCAATGCGGGTTTTAGCAATCAGCCCCAGCATTTT
j_gene: TRBJ2-7; v_gene: TRBV27; d_gene: TRBD2; abundance: -; CDR3aa: CASSLFAGGHEQYF; CDR3nt: TGTGCCAGCAGTTTATTCGCGGGAGGCCACGAGCAGTACTTC
j_gene: TRBJ2-5; v_gene: TRBV5-5; d_gene: TRBD1; abundance: -; CDR3aa: CASTLAASGGKETQYF; CDR3nt: TGTGCCAGCACCCTGGCGGCGTCAGGGGGAAAAGAGACCCAGTACTTC
j_gene: TRBJ1-1; v_gene: TRBV7-2; d_gene: -; abundance: -; CDR3aa: CASSSRGVVSTEAFF; CDR3nt: TGTGCCAGCAGCTCGCGGGGGGTGGTAAGCACTGAAGCTTTCTTT
j_gene: TRBJ1-2; v_gene: TRBV21-1; d_gene: -; abundance: once; CDR3aa: CASIGGGSMDGYTF; CDR3nt: TGTGCCAGCATTGGAGGGGGCTCTATGGATGGCTACACCTTC
j_gene: TRBJ2-7; v_gene: TRBV30; d_gene: TRBD2; abundance: -; CDR3aa: CAWTSGNMDEQYF; CDR3nt: TGTGCCTGGACTAGCGGGAATATGGACGAGCAGTACTTC
j_gene: TRBJ2-1; v_gene: TRBV10-3; d_gene: -; abundance: -; CDR3aa: CAISGHPGGAGVTNEQFF; CDR3nt: TGTGCCATCAGTGGCCACCCCGGGGGCGCGGGAGTAACCAATGAGCAGTTCTTC
j_gene: TRBJ1-4; v_gene: TRBV18; d_gene: TRBD1; abundance: -; CDR3aa: CASSPRTGFNEKLFF; CDR3nt: TGTGCCAGCTCACCCAGGACAGGGTTTAATGAAAAACTGTTTTTT
j_gene: TRBJ1-2; v_gene: TRBV19; d_gene: TRBD1; abundance: once; CDR3aa: CASSHDRAGYGYTF; CDR3nt: TGTGCCAGTAGTCATGACAGGGCAGGCTATGGCTACACCTTC
j_gene: TRBJ1-5; v_gene: TRBV30; d_gene: TRBD1; abundance: few; CDR3aa: CAWSSGGAQPQHF; CDR3nt: TGTGCCTGGAGTTCAGGGGGCGCTCAGCCCCAGCATTTT
j_gene: TRBJ1-6; v_gene: TRBV27; d_gene: TRBD1; abundance: -; CDR3aa: CASSLPRTGGTYNSPLHF; CDR3nt: TGTGCCAGCAGTTTACCCCGGACAGGGGGAACCTATAATTCACCCCTCCACTTT
j_gene: TRBJ2-3; v_gene: TRBV29-1; d_gene: TRBD2; abundance: -; CDR3aa: CSVEGGLAGAHDTQYF; CDR3nt: TGCAGCGTTGAAGGGGGACTAGCGGGAGCCCACGATACGCAGTATTTT
j_gene: TRBJ2-3; v_gene: TRBV5-1; d_gene: TRBD2; abundance: -; CDR3aa: CASSMTSGMIDTQYF; CDR3nt: TGCGCCAGCAGCATGACTAGCGGGATGATAGATACGCAGTATTTT